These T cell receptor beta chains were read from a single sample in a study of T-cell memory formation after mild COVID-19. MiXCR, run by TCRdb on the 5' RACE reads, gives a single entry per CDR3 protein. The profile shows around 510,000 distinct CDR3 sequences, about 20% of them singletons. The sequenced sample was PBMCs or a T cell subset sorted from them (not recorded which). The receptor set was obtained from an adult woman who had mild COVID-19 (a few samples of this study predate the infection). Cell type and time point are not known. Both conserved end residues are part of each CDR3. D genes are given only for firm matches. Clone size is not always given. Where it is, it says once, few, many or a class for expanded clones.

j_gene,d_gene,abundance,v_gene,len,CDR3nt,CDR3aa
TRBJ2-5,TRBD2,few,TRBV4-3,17,TGCGCCAGCAGCCAAGAGCCTAGCGGGAGGGCCGGGGAGACCCAGTACTTC,CASSQEPSGRAGETQYF
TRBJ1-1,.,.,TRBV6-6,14,TGTGCCAGCAGTTACGTTCGGGGGCGCACTGAAGCTTTCTTT,CASSYVRGRTEAFF
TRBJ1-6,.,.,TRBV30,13,TGTGCCTGGAGTTACGGGACCAGGTCACCCCTCCACTTT,CAWSYGTRSPLHF
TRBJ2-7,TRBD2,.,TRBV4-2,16,TGTGCCAGCAGCCAAGCTTATACTAGCGACCTCTACGAGCAGTACTTC,CASSQAYTSDLYEQYF
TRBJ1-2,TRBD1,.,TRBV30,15,TGTGCCTGGAGTGCTCCCGGGACAGGGACCTATGGCTACACCTTC,CAWSAPGTGTYGYTF
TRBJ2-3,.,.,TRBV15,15,TGTGCCACCAGCGGGACACGAAGGGGCACAGATACGCAGTATTTT,CATSGTRRGTDTQYF
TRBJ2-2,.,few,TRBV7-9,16,TGTGCCAGCAGCTCTGGACTGTTCTCGGCCACCGGGGAGCTGTTTTTT,CASSSGLFSATGELFF
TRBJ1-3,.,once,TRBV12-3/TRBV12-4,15,TGTGCCAGCAGTTTTGGACGGCCCTCTGGAAACACCATATATTTT,CASSFGRPSGNTIYF
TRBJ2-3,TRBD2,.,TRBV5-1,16,TGCGCCAGCAGCCAACTTAGCGGGGGGGCAGTAGATACGCAGTATTTT,CASSQLSGGAVDTQYF
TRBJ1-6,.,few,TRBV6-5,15,TGTGCCAGCAGTTACTCAAACCCCGCTTATTCACCCCTCCACTTT,CASSYSNPAYSPLHF
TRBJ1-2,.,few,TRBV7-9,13,TGTGCCAGCAGCTTAGCGAACGGGAATGGCTACACCTTC,CASSLANGNGYTF
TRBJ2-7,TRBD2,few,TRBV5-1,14,TGCGCCAGCAGCTCGGGGGGACCCCCCTACGAGCAGTACTTC,CASSSGGPPYEQYF
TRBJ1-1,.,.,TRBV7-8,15,TGTGCCAGCAGCTTAGCTAGCTATGGTGGCTCTGAAGCTTTCTTT,CASSLASYGGSEAFF
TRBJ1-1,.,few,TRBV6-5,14,TGTGCCAGCAGTGTTGATCAGGGACAAGCTGAAGCTTTCTTT,CASSVDQGQAEAFF
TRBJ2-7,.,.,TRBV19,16,TGTGCCAGTAGCAAGATGGGCGGAGCTCCGTTCGATGAGCAGTACTTC,CASSKMGGAPFDEQYF
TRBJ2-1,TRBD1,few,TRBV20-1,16,TGCAGTGCTAGAGATTCGGGGACAGGGGCCTTCAATGAGCAGTTCTTC,CSARDSGTGAFNEQFF
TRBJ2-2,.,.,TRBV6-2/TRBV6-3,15,TGTGCCAGCACCAACCGGCATTCGGGAGTCGGGGAGCTGTTTTTT,CASTNRHSGVGELFF
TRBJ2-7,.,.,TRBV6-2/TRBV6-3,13,TGTGCCAGCTTACAGACACCCCCTTACGAGCAGTACTTC,CASLQTPPYEQYF
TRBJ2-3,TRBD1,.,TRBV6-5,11,TGTGCCAGCAGTTACCAGGGGGCCTGGTATTTT,CASSYQGAWYF
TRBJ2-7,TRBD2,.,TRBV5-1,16,TGCGCCAGCAGCTCCCGGACTAGCGGGGACAGGTACGAGCAGTACTTC,CASSSRTSGDRYEQYF
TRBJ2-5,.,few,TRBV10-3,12,TGTGCCATCAGTGACGGGCGGGAGACCCAGTACTTC,CAISDGRETQYF
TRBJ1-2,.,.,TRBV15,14,TGTGCCACCAGCAGAGGGGGGGTAGGCTACGGCTACACCTTC,CATSRGGVGYGYTF
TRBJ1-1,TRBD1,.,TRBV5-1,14,TGCGCCAGCAGCGGGGACAGGGACATAACTGAAGCTTTCTTT,CASSGDRDITEAFF
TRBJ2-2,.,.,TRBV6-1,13,TGTGCCAGCAGTACCAGGAACACCGGGGAGCTGTTTTTT,CASSTRNTGELFF
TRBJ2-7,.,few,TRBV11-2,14,TGTGCCAGCAGCTTTGGAAGGTTCACCTACGAGCAGTACTTC,CASSFGRFTYEQYF
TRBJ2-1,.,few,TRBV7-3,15,TGTGCCAGCAGCCCCCAGTTTAGCACCTGGAGTGAGCAGTTCTTC,CASSPQFSTWSEQFF
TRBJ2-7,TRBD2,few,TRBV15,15,TGTGCCACCAGCAGAGATCCTGGGGGGGAAAACGAGCAGTACTTC,CATSRDPGGENEQYF
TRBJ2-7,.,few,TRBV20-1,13,TGCAGTGCTCAAATCGGGACATCCTACGGGCAGTACTTC,CSAQIGTSYGQYF
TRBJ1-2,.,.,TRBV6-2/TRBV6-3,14,TGTGCCAGCAGTGCCCCCTTCCGAGAAGATAGCTACACCTTC,CASSAPFREDSYTF
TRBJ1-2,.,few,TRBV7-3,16,TGTGCCAGCAGCTTACAGGGGAACCCAGCTAACTATGGCTACACCTTC,CASSLQGNPANYGYTF
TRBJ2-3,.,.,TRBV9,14,TGTGCCAGCAGCGTAGGTACGGCTACAGATACGCAGTATTTT,CASSVGTATDTQYF
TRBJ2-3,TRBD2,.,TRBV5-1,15,TGCGCCAGCAGCTCCACAAGCGGGGATGGAGATACGCAGTATTTT,CASSSTSGDGDTQYF
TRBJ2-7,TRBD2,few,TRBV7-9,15,TGTGCCAGCAGCCTGGCAGCGGGAGGGCTCTACGAGCAGTACTTC,CASSLAAGGLYEQYF
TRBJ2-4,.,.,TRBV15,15,TGTGCCACCAGCAGACCCTTAGGGGGCGGGGGCATTCAGTACTTC,CATSRPLGGGGIQYF
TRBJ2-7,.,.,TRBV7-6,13,TGTGCCAGCAGCTTAGCGGGCGGGATCGAGCAGTACTTC,CASSLAGGIEQYF
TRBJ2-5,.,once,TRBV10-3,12,TGTGCCATCAGTGAATACGAGGAGACCCAGTACTTC,CAISEYEETQYF
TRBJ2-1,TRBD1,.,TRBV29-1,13,TGCAGCGGGAGACAGGGGCCTAACAATGAGCAGTTCTTC,CSGRQGPNNEQFF
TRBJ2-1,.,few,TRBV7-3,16,TGTGCCAGCAGCATGGGACACATTAGCTCCTACAATGAGCAGTTCTTC,CASSMGHISSYNEQFF
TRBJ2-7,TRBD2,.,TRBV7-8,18,TGTGCCAGCAGCTTAGTGATGGCGGGGGGGCCAGCATCCTACGAGCAGTACTTC,CASSLVMAGGPASYEQYF
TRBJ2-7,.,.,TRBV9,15,TGTGCCAGCAGCCCCGACTCGACCGACACCTACGAGCAGTACTTC,CASSPDSTDTYEQYF
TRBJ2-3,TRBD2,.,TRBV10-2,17,TGCGCCAGCAGTGAGTCGTTAGCTAGCGGGAGTACAGATACGCAGTATTTT,CASSESLASGSTDTQYF
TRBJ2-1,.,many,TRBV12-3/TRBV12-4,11,TGTGCCAGCAGTTTAGGTTATGAGCAGTTCTTC,CASSLGYEQFF
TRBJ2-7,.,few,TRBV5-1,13,TGCGCCAGCAGCCGTGAGGCGGGCTACGAGCAGTACTTC,CASSREAGYEQYF
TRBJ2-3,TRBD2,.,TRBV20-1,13,TGCAGTGCCGGGGGGTTGAGCGCAGATACGCAGTATTTT,CSAGGLSADTQYF
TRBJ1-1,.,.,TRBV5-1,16,TGCGCCAGCAGCTTGGGGGCCAGATATATGAACACTGAAGCTTTCTTT,CASSLGARYMNTEAFF
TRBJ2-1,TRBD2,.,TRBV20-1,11,TGCAGTGCTAGGACTAGCAGTGAGCAGTTCTTC,CSARTSSEQFF
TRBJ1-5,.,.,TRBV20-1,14,TGCAGTGCCTCCCGGCCAGGGGAGAGGCAGCCCCAGCATTTT,CSASRPGERQPQHF
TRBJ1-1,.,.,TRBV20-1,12,TGCAGTGCTAGGGCCCCGGCGGCTGAAGCTTTCTTT,CSARAPAAEAFF
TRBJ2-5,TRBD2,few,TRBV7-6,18,TGTGCCAGCAGCTTAGGGCCAGCGGGAGGGCCGAGGATGGAGACCCAGTACTTC,CASSLGPAGGPRMETQYF
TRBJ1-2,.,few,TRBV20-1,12,TGCAGTGCTAGGTGGTTCAACTATGGCTACACCTTC,CSARWFNYGYTF
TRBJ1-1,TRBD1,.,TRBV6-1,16,TGTGCCAGCAGTCCGCGGACAGGAGGAATGAACACTGAAGCTTTCTTT,CASSPRTGGMNTEAFF
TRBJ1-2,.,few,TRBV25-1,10,TGTGCCAGCAGTGACGAGGGCTACACCTTC,CASSDEGYTF
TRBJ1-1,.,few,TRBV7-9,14,TGTGCCAGCAACGACATAGGACTGCGGACAGAAGCTTTCTTT,CASNDIGLRTEAFF
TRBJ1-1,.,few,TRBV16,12,TGTGCCAGCAGCCCATATTCCACTGAAGCTTTCTTT,CASSPYSTEAFF